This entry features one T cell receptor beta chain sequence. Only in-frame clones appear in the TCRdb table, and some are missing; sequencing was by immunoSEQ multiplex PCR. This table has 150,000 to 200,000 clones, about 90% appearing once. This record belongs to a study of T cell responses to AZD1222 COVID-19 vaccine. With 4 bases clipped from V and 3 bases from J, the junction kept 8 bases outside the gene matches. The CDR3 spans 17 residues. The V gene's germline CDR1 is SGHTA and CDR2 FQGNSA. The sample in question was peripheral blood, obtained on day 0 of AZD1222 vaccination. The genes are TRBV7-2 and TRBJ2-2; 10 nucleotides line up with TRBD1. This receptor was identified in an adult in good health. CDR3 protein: CASSYRGGQGYTGELFF. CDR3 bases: TGTGCCAGCAGCTACCGGGGGGGACAGGGGTACACCGGGGAGCTGTTTTTT.